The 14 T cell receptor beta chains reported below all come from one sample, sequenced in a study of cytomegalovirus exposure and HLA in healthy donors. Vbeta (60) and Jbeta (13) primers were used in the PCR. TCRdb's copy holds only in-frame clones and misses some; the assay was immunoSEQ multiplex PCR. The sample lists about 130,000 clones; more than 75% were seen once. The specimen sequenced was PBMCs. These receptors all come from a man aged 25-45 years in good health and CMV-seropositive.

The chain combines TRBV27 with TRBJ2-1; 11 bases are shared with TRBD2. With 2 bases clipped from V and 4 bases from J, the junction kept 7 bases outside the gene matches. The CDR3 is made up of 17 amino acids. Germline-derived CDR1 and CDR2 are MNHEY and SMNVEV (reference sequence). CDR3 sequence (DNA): TGTGCCAGCAGTTTAAATACCGGGACTAGCGGATACAATGAGCAGTTCTTC. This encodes CASSLNTGTSGYNEQFF.

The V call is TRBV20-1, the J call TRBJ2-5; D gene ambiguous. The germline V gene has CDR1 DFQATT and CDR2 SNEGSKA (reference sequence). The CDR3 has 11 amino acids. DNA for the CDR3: TGCAGATCCGGTAACCAAGAGACCCAGTACTTC. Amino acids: CRSGNQETQYF.

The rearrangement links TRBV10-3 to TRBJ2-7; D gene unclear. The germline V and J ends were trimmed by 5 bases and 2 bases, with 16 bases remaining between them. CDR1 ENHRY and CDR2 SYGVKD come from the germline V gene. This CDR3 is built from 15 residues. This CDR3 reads CAISRPSEYPYEQYF. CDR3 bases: TGTGCCATCAGTAGACCCTCGGAGTACCCCTACGAGCAGTACTTC.

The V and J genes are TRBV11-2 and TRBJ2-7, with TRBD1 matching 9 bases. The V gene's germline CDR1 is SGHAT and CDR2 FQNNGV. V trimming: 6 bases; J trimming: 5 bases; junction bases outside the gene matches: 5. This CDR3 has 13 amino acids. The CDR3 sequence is CASRGTGNHEQYF. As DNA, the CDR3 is TGTGCCAGCAGGGGGACAGGGAACCACGAGCAGTACTTC.

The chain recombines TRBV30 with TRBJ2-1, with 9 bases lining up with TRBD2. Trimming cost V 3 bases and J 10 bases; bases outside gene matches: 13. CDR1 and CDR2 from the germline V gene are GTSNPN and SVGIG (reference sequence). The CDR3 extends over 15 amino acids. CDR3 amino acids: CAWSPSASGIIEQFF. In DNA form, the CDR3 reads TGTGCCTGGAGCCCTTCGGCTAGCGGGATCATAGAGCAGTTCTTC.

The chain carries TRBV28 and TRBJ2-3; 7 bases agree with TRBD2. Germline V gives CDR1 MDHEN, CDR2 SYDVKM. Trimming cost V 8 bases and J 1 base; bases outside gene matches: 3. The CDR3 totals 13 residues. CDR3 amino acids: CASAGEGTDTQYF. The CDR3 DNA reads TGTGCCAGCGCGGGAGAAGGCACAGATACGCAGTATTTT.

The CDR3 is CASSQDHRGSGSYGYTF. CDR3 DNA sequence: TGCGCCAGCAGCCAAGATCATCGGGGTTCAGGATCCTATGGCTACACCTTC. The chain uses TRBV4-3 and TRBJ1-2; D not certain. In germline, CDR1 is LGHNA, CDR2 YSLEER. V lost 0 bases and J 4 bases, leaving 18 bases between the germline ends. CDR3 length equals 17 residues.

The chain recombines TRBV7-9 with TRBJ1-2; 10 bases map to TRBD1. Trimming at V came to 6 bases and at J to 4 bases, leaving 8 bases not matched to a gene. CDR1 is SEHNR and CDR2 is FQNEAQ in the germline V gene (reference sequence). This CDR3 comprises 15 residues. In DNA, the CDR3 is TGTGCCAGCAGTCCCTGGGGACAGGGGACCTATGGCTACACCTTC. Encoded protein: CASSPWGQGTYGYTF.

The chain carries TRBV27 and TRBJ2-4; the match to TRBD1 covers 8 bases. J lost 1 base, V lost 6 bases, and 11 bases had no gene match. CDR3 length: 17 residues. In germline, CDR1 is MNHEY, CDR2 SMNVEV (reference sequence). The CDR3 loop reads CASRKTGGLLAKNIQYF. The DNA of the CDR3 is TGTGCCAGCAGAAAAACAGGGGGTTTGCTTGCCAAAAACATTCAGTACTTC.

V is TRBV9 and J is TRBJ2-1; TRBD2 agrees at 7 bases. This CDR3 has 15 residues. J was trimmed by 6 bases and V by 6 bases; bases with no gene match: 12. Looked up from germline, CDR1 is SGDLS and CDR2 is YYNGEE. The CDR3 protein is CASTMSGTESNEQFF. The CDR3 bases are TGTGCCAGCACCATGAGCGGGACCGAAAGCAATGAGCAGTTCTTC. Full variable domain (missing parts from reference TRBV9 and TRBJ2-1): DSGVTQTPKHLITATGQRVTLRCSPRSGDLSVYWYQQSLDQGLQFLIQYYNGEERAKGNILERFSAQQFPDLHSELNLSSLELGDSALYFCASTMSGTESNEQFFGPGTRLTVL.

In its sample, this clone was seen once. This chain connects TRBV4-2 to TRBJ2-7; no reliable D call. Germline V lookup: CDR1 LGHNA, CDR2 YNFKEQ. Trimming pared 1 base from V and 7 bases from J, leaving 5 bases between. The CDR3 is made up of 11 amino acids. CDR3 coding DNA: TGTGCCAGCAGCCAAGGCGTGGAGCAGTACTTC. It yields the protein CASSQGVEQYF.

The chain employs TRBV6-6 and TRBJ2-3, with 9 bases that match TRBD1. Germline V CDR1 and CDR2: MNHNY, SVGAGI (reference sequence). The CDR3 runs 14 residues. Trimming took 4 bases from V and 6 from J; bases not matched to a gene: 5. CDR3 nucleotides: TGTGCCAGCAGTTCGCGACAGGGGGTCGATACGCAGTATTTT. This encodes CASSSRQGVDTQYF.

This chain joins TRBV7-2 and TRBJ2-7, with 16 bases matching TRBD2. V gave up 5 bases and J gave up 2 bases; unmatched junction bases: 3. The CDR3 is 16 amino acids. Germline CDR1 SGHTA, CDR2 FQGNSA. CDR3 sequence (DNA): TGTGCCAGCAGCGGGACTAGCGGGAGGGCCGCCTACGAGCAGTACTTC. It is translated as CASSGTSGRAAYEQYF.

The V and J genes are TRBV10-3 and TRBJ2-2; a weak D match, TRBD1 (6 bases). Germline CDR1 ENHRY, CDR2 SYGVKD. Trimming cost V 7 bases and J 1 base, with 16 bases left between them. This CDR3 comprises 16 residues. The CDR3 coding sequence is TGTGCCATCAAGGGGGAGACTTCCAGGAACACCGGGGAGCTGTTTTTT. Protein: CAIKGETSRNTGELFF.